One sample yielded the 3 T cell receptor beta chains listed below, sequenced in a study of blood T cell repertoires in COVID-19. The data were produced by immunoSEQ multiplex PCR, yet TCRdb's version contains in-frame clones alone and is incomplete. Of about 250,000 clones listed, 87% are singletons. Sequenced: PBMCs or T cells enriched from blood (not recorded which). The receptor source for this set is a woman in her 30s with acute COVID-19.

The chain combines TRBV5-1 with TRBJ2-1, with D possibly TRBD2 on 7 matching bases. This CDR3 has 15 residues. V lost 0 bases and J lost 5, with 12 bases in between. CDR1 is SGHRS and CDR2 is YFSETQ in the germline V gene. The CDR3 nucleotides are TGCGCCAGCAGCTTGGAAGTGGGGGGGCACAATGAGCAGTTCTTC. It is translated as CASSLEVGGHNEQFF.

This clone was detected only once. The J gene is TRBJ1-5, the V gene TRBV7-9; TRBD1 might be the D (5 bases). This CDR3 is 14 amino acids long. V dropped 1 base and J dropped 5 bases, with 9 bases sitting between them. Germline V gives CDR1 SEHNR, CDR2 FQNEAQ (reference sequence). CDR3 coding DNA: TGTGCCAGCAGCTTAGAGGACACCGATCAGCCCCAGCATTTT. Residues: CASSLEDTDQPQHF.

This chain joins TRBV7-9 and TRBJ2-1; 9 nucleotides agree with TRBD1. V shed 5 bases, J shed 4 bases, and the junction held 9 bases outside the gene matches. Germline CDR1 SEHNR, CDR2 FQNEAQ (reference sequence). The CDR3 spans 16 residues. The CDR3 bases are TGTGCCAGCAGCACCTACAGGGGGCGAGGGTACAATGAGCAGTTCTTC. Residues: CASSTYRGRGYNEQFF. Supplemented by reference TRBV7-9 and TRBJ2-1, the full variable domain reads DTGVSQNPRHKITKRGQNVTFRCDPISEHNRLYWYRQTLGQGPEFLTYFQNEAQLEKSRLLSDRFSAERPKGSFSTLEIQRTEQGDSAMYLCASSTYRGRGYNEQFFGPGTRLTVL.